This T cell receptor beta chain comes out of a study of regulatory T cells in long-lasting Graves disease. This clonotype was recorded a few times. iRepertoire HTBI primers and Arm-PCR of CDR3 regions built TCR beta libraries. Via MiXCR, TCRdb re-called the multiplex PCR reads, giving one row per CDR3 protein. The sample records a few hundred thousand distinct CDR3 sequences, 16% being singletons. Time point defined: newly diagnosed GD, antithyroid drugs for less than 3 months. Following extraction of RNA from PBMCs, that RNA was used to make the TCR library. These same records also appear under a second study, on T cells in Graves' hyperthyroidism and ophthalmopathy.

The source material was peripheral blood mononuclear cells (PBMCs), sampled at new diagnosis, from a patient treated with antithyroid drugs. This TCR derives from a man in his forties with Graves disease.

The CDR3, as DNA: TGTGCCAGCAGTCATACAGGGGGAAGCGGCTACACCTTC. Encoded protein: CASSHTGGSGYTF. The chain has TRBV7-9 and TRBJ1-2, with 8 bases fitting TRBD1. With V trimmed by 6 bases and J by 8 bases, 8 bases remained unmatched. Looked up from germline, CDR1 is SEHNR and CDR2 is FQNEAQ (reference sequence). The length of the CDR3 is 13 residues.